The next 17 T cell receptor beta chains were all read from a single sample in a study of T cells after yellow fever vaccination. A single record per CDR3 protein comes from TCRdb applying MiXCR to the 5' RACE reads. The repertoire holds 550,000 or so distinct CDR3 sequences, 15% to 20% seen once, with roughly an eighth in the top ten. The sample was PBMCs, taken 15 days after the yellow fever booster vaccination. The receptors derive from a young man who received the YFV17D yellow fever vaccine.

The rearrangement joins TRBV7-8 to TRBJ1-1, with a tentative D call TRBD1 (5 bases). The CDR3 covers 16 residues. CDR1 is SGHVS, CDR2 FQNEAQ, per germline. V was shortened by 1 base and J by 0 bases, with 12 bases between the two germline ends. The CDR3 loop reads CASSLVAGLMNTEAFF. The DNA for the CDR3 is TGTGCCAGCAGCTTAGTAGCGGGACTCATGAACACTGAAGCTTTCTTT.

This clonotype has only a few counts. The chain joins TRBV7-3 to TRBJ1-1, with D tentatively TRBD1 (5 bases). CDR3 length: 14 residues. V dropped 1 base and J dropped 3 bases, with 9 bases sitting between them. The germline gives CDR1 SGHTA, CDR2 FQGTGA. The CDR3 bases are TGTGCCAGCAGCTTAAGGGGGGGGGACACTGAAGCTTTCTTT. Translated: CASSLRGGDTEAFF.

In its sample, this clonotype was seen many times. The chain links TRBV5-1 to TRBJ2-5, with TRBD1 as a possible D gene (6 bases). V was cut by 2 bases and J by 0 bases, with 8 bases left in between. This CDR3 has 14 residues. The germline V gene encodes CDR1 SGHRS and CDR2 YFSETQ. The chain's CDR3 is CASSLGQYQETQYF. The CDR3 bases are TGCGCCAGCAGCTTAGGACAGTACCAAGAGACCCAGTACTTC.

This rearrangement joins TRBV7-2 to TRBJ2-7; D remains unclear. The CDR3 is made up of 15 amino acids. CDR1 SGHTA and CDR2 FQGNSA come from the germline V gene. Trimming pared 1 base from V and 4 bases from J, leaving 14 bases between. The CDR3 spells CASSLEGLQVYEQYF. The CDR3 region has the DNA TGTGCCAGCAGCTTAGAGGGCCTTCAGGTTTACGAGCAGTACTTC.

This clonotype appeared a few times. The DNA for the CDR3 is TGTGCCAGCAGTGCTACTAGCGCCGCCTACAATGAGCAGTTCTTC. Translation gives CASSATSAAYNEQFF. V and J are TRBV7-2 and TRBJ2-1; 7 nucleotides align to TRBD2. Germline CDR1 SGHTA, CDR2 FQGNSA. V lost 6 bases to trimming and J lost 2 bases; unmatched junction nucleotides: 7. This CDR3 has 15 residues. The full variable domain, in which reference TRBV7-2 and TRBJ2-1 provide the parts outside the CDR3, is GAGVSQSPSNKVTEKGKDVELRCDPISGHTALYWYRQSLGQGLEFLIYFQGNSAPDKSGLPSDRFSAERTGGSVSTLTIQRTQQEDSAVYLCASSATSAAYNEQFFGPGTRLTVL.

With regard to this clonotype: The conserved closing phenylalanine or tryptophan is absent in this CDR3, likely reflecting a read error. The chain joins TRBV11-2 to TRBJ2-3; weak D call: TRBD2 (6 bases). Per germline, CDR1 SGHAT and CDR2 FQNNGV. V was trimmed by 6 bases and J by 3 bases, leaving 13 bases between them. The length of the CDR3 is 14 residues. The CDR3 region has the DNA TGTGCCAGCAGTCGGGACTTCTATACAGATACGCAGTATTTA. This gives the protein CASSRDFYTDTQYL.

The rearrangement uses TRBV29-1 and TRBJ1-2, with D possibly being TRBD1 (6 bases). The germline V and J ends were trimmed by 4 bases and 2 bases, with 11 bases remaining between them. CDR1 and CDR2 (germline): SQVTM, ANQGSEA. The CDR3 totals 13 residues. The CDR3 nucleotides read TGCAGCGTTGTCAGGGGATTGAACTATGGCTACACCTTC. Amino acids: CSVVRGLNYGYTF. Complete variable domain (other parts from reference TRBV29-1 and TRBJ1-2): SAVISQKPSRDICQRGTSLTIQCQVDSQVTMMFWYRQQPGQSLTLIATANQGSEATYESGFVIDKFPISRPNLTFSTLTVSNMSPEDSSIYLCSVVRGLNYGYTFGSGTRLTVV.

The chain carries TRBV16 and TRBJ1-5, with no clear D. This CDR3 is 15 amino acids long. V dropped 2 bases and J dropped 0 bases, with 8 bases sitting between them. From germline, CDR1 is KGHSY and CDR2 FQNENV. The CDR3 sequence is CASSQQGNSNQPQHF. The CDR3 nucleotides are TGTGCCAGCAGCCAACAAGGGAATAGCAATCAGCCCCAGCATTTT.

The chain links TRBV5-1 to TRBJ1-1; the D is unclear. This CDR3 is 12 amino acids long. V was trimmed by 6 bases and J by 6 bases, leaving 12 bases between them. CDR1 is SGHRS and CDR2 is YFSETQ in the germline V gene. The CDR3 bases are TGCGCCAGCACCTCGGTGGGGTCTGAAGCTTTCTTT. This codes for CASTSVGSEAFF. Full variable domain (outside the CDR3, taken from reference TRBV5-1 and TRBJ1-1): KAGVTQTPRYLIKTRGQQVTLSCSPISGHRSVSWYQQTPGQGLQFLFEYFSETQRNKGNFPGRFSGRQFSNSRSEMNVSTLELGDSALYLCASTSVGSEAFFGQGTRLTVV.

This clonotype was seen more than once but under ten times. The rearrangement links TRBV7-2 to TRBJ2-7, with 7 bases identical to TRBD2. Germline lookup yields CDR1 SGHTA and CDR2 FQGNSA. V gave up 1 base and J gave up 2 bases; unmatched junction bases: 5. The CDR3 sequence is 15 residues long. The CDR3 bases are TGTGCCAGCAGCTTAGAGGAAGCGGGAACCTACGAGCAGTACTTC. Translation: CASSLEEAGTYEQYF.

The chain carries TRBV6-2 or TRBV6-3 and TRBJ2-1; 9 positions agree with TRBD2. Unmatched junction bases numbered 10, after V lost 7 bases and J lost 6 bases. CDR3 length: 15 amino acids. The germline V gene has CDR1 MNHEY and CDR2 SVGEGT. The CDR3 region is CASTTPGTSLNEQFF. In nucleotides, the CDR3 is TGTGCCAGCACCACCCCCGGGACTAGCCTCAATGAGCAGTTCTTC.

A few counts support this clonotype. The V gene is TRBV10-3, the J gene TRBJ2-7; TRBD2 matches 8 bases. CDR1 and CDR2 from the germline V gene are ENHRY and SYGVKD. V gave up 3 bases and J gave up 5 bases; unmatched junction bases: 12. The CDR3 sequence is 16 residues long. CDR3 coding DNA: TGTGCCATCAGTGATCCCGGACTAGCAAGGTCGGACGAGCAGTACTTC. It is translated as CAISDPGLARSDEQYF.

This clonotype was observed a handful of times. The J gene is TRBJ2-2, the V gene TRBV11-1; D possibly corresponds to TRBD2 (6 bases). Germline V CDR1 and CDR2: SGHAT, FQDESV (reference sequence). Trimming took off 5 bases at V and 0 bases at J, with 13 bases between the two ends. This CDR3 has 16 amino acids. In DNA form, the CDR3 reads TGTGCCAGCAGCGTTGGGGGACTCCCGAACACCGGGGAGCTGTTTTTT. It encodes CASSVGGLPNTGELFF. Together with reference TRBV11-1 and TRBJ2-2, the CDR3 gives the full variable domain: EAEVAQSPRYKITEKSQAVAFWCDPISGHATLYWYRQILGQGPELLVQFQDESVVDDSQLPKDRFSAERLKGVDSTLKIQPAELGDSAMYLCASSVGGLPNTGELFFGEGSRLTVL.

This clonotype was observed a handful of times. The CDR3 protein is CASSPMSSEQYF. The CDR3 bases are TGTGCCAGCTCACCCATGTCGAGTGAGCAGTACTTC. The chain couples TRBV18 to TRBJ2-7, with D uncertain. The CDR3 is made up of 12 amino acids. Germline CDR1 is KGHSH and CDR2 is LQKENI. The V end lost 3 bases, the J end lost 7 bases, and 10 bases lay between the germline ends.

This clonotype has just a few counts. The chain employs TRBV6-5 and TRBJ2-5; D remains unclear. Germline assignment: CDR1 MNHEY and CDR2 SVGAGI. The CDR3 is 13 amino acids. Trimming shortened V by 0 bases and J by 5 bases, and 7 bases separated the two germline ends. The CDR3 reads CASSYSPPETQYF. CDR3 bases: TGTGCCAGCAGTTACTCTCCTCCCGAGACCCAGTACTTC.

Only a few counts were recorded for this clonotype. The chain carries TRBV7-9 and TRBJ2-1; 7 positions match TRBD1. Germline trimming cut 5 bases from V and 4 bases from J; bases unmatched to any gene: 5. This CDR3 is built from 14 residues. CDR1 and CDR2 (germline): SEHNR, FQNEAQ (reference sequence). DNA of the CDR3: TGTGCCAGCAGCCTCTTGGGACAGTACAATGAGCAGTTCTTC. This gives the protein CASSLLGQYNEQFF.

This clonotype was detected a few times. The CDR3 DNA reads TGTGCCAGCAGCCGCGACAGAAACCAAGAGACCCAGTACTTC. Its translation is CASSRDRNQETQYF. The gene calls are TRBV7-2 and TRBJ2-5; TRBD1 is a possible D gene (5 bases). This CDR3 is 14 amino acids long. The V end was cut by 5 bases, the J end by 0 bases, with 10 bases between. Germline V lookup: CDR1 SGHTA, CDR2 FQGNSA.